This entry lists 6 T cell receptor beta chains sequenced from one sample in a study of blood T cell repertoires in COVID-19. Produced via immunoSEQ multiplex PCR; TCRdb's table is partial and in-frame only. The repertoire includes some 300,000 clones, roughly 86% of them detected once, and more than 9% sits in the top ten. Specimen: PBMCs or T cells enriched from blood (not recorded which). The receptor source for this set is a woman in her 30s who had recovered from COVID-19.

The chain couples TRBV5-8 to TRBJ2-3; D perhaps matches TRBD2 (5 bases). The V end was cut by 0 bases, the J end by 3 bases, with 11 bases between. The germline gives CDR1 SGHTS, CDR2 YDEGEE. The CDR3 runs 15 residues. In DNA, the CDR3 is TGTGCCAGCAGCTTGGCCCCCAGCGGTACAGATACGCAGTATTTT. Its protein is CASSLAPSGTDTQYF.

The CDR3, as DNA: TGTGCCAGCAGCTTAGCGCTGACTAGCGGGGGGTCCTACGAGCAGTACTTC. This translates into CASSLALTSGGSYEQYF. This sequence joins TRBV7-2 and TRBJ2-7, with 13 bases fitting TRBD2. V shed 0 bases and J 1 base; nucleotides not matched to a gene: 3. This CDR3 has 17 residues. Germline assignment: CDR1 SGHTA and CDR2 FQGNSA.

The rearrangement joins TRBV4-1 to TRBJ2-3; D possibly corresponds to TRBD2 (6 bases). Germline V lookup: CDR1 MGHRA, CDR2 YSYEKL. The length of the CDR3 is 17 residues. Trimming pared 4 bases from V and 0 bases from J, leaving 17 bases between. CDR3 DNA: TGCGCCAGCAGCCGAACAAACGGGAGAGCCAGCACAGATACGCAGTATTTT. Translation: CASSRTNGRASTDTQYF.

This chain connects TRBV28 to TRBJ1-5, with 11 bases lining up with TRBD1. V shed 7 bases, J shed 7 bases, and the junction held 6 bases outside the gene matches. The V gene's germline CDR1 is MDHEN and CDR2 SYDVKM. CDR3 length: 14 residues. CDR3: CASIGTGGWQPQHF. DNA for the CDR3: TGTGCCAGCATCGGGACAGGGGGATGGCAGCCCCAGCATTTT.

V gene TRBV6-5 combines with J gene TRBJ1-2; TRBD1 matches 7 bases. The CDR3 has 13 residues. Germline CDR1 MNHEY, CDR2 SVGAGI. V was pared by 6 bases and J by 3 bases, with 4 bases of the junction left unmatched. This CDR3 reads CASRSGTDYGYTF. CDR3 bases: TGTGCCAGCAGGTCCGGGACAGACTATGGCTACACCTTC.

The V gene is TRBV18, the J gene TRBJ1-1; no definite D call. This CDR3 has 15 amino acids. CDR1 is KGHSH and CDR2 is LQKENI in the germline V gene. Trimming removed 0 bases at V and 4 bases at J, with 12 bases between. In DNA form, the CDR3 reads TGTGCCAGCTCACCACCTGAGAGTCGTGGCACTGAAGCTTTCTTT. Translation: CASSPPESRGTEAFF.